These 16 T cell receptor beta chains came from one sample sequenced in a study of T cell changes during pregnancy in multiple sclerosis. This table comes from immunoSEQ multiplex PCR, and its TCRdb copy is limited to in-frame clones, with some not included. The sample has about 79,000 clones, around 90% seen once. Specimen: CD4+ T cells from peripheral blood mononuclear cells, collected in the second trimester of pregnancy. Source of these receptors: a female donor with multiple sclerosis, enrolled in a pregnancy study.

The V and J genes are TRBV18 and TRBJ2-5, with TRBD2 identical over 9 bases. The CDR3 has 14 amino acids. Per germline, CDR1 KGHSH and CDR2 LQKENI. The ends lost 3 bases at V and 5 bases at J; junction bases unmatched: 4. The CDR3 nucleotides read TGTGCCAGCTCACCCTTAGCGGGAGTGGAGACCCAGTACTTC. Translated, it gives CASSPLAGVETQYF.

The CDR3 protein is CASSIDLSNYGYTF. In nucleotides, the CDR3 is TGTGCCAGTAGTATAGATCTTTCTAACTATGGCTACACCTTC. This chain connects TRBV19 to TRBJ1-2; D gene ambiguous. Germline assignment: CDR1 LNHDA and CDR2 SQIVND (reference sequence). The V and J ends lost 0 bases and 0 bases respectively, with 5 bases between them. The CDR3 consists of 14 residues.

This chain uses TRBV7-3 with TRBJ2-2, with 9 bases identical to TRBD1. Per the germline V gene, CDR1 is SGHTA and CDR2 is FQGTGA. With 6 bases clipped from V and 3 bases from J, the junction kept 8 bases outside the gene matches. This CDR3 spans 16 amino acids. The CDR3 region has the DNA TGTGCCAGCAGGCACCGGCGGACAGGGGACACCGGGGAGCTGTTTTTT. It yields the protein CASRHRRTGDTGELFF.

The chain uses TRBV4-3 and TRBJ1-1, with D possibly being TRBD1 (5 bases). The CDR3 sequence is 14 residues long. The germline gives CDR1 LGHNA, CDR2 YSLEER. The V gene lost 1 base and the J gene lost 5 bases, with 11 bases spanning the gap. CDR3 loop: CASSQAARGTEAFF. CDR3 DNA sequence: TGCGCCAGCAGCCAAGCGGCCCGGGGGACTGAAGCTTTCTTT.

The rearrangement uses TRBV29-1 and TRBJ2-3; D might be TRBD2 (6 bases). V lost 3 bases to trimming and J lost 4 bases, with 11 bases between them. The length of the CDR3 is 13 residues. Germline lookup yields CDR1 SQVTM and CDR2 ANQGSEA. CDR3 nucleotide sequence: TGCAGCGTTGATAACAGGAGGGCAGATACGCAGTATTTT. Its protein is CSVDNRRADTQYF.

This clone was picked up one time. The chain uses TRBV29-1 and TRBJ2-7, with D possibly matching TRBD1 (5 bases). CDR3 length: 12 amino acids. Germline V lookup: CDR1 SQVTM, CDR2 ANQGSEA. V was trimmed by 6 bases and J by 3 bases, leaving 12 bases between them. CDR3 residues: CSVGADSYEQYF. The CDR3 bases are TGCAGCGTCGGAGCTGACAGCTACGAGCAGTACTTC.

V usage is TRBV7-2 and J usage is TRBJ1-2; no firm D call. The germline V gene encodes CDR1 SGHTA and CDR2 FQGNSA. The CDR3 spans 14 residues. The V end lost 4 bases, the J end lost 8 bases, and 17 bases lay between the germline ends. CDR3 nucleotide sequence: TGTGCCAGCAGCTCCTACACATCGGAGTCGGGCTACACCTTC. This encodes CASSSYTSESGYTF.

The chain links TRBV7-6 to TRBJ2-7, with D possibly being TRBD1 (6 bases). Germline CDR1 is SGHVS and CDR2 is FNYEAQ. V dropped 0 bases and J dropped 3 bases, with 6 bases sitting between them. The CDR3 extends over 13 amino acids. CDR3 DNA sequence: TGTGCCAGCAGCTTAGCGGACAGCTACGAGCAGTACTTC. Protein sequence: CASSLADSYEQYF.

For the CDR3, the DNA is TGTGCCAGCAGTGAAATCGGTACAGGATCGTACGGGGAGCTGTTTTTT. It specifies CASSEIGTGSYGELFF. V gene TRBV25-1 combines with J gene TRBJ2-2; D is perhaps TRBD1 (5 bases). This CDR3 region has 16 residues. The V gene lost 2 bases and the J gene lost 7 bases, with 17 bases spanning the gap. From germline, CDR1 is MGHDK and CDR2 SYGVNS.

The V and J genes are TRBV5-1 and TRBJ1-1; D not resolved. The CDR3 spans 13 residues. Germline loops: CDR1 SGHRS, CDR2 YFSETQ. Trimming pared 6 bases from V and 3 bases from J, leaving 12 bases between. Here the CDR3 DNA reads TGCGCCAGCAAAGAACAGCAGGACACTGAAGCTTTCTTT. This codes for CASKEQQDTEAFF.

This clone was counted a single time. In nucleotides, the CDR3 is TGTGCCAGCAGCCACAGGGGTCGAAGAATTCACACAGATACGCAGTATTTT. As protein: CASSHRGRRIHTDTQYF. This chain links TRBV7-2 with TRBJ2-3; 7 bases map to TRBD1. The CDR3 spans 17 residues. Germline CDR1 reads SGHTA; CDR2 reads FQGNSA. The V and J ends lost 5 bases and 2 bases, in that order; junction bases with no gene match: 13.

The chain couples TRBV7-2 to TRBJ2-7; TRBD2 is a possible D gene (6 bases). Trimming took off 2 bases at V and 1 base at J, with 9 bases between the two ends. Germline V gene sequence: CDR1 SGHTA, CDR2 FQGNSA. The CDR3 extends over 14 amino acids. The CDR3 bases are TGTGCCAGCAGCTTAATCGGGACTTCCTACGAGCAGTACTTC. Translation gives CASSLIGTSYEQYF. The full variable domain, rest sourced from reference TRBV7-2 and TRBJ2-7, is GAGVSQSPSNKVTEKGKDVELRCDPISGHTALYWYRQSLGQGLEFLIYFQGNSAPDKSGLPSDRFSAERTGGSVSTLTIQRTQQEDSAVYLCASSLIGTSYEQYFGPGTRLTVT.

The CDR3 DNA follows: TGTGCCCGCCGGCCCGTCGGAGGACTAGCAGGGCAGTATTTT. Its protein product is CARRPVGGLAGQYF. The chain recombines TRBV30 with TRBJ2-3, with 8 bases aligning to TRBD2. J was trimmed by 11 bases and V by 8 bases; bases with no gene match: 18. The CDR3 consists of 14 residues. Germline V CDR1 and CDR2: GTSNPN, SVGIG (reference sequence).

The chain couples TRBV11-2 to TRBJ2-1; D possibly corresponds to TRBD2 (5 bases). This CDR3 has 12 residues. CDR1 is SGHAT and CDR2 is FQNNGV in the germline V gene. Trimming removed 1 base from V and 9 bases from J, with 7 bases in between. CDR3 residues: CASSLGAGEQFF. Written as DNA, the CDR3 is TGTGCCAGCAGCTTAGGTGCGGGTGAGCAGTTCTTC.

The J gene is TRBJ1-5, the V gene TRBV2; D gene uncertain. The germline V and J ends were trimmed by 1 base and 13 bases, with 11 bases remaining between them. The CDR3 runs 12 residues. CDR1 SNHLY and CDR2 FYNNEI come from the germline V gene. The CDR3 sequence: CASSEGPGLQHF. CDR3 coding DNA: TGTGCCAGCAGTGAAGGGCCGGGTCTGCAGCATTTT.

The J gene is TRBJ1-6, the V gene TRBV7-2; TRBD1 matches 7 bases. CDR3 length: 14 residues. CDR1 SGHTA and CDR2 FQGNSA come from the germline V gene. V lost 5 bases to trimming and J lost 10 bases; unmatched junction nucleotides: 8. The CDR3 coding sequence is TGTGCCAGCAGCCCTTACAGGGGTAAGTCACCCCTCCACTTT. Its translation is CASSPYRGKSPLHF.